This T cell receptor beta chain was identified in a study of cytomegalovirus exposure and HLA in healthy donors. General study points: A few CMV-associated chains proved CMV antigen-specific in vitro.

On this clone itself: As yet, its antigen is unknown.

Germline assignment: CDR1 SGHNT and CDR2 YYREEE (reference sequence). V was trimmed by 1 base and J by 6 bases, leaving 19 bases between them. The CDR3 has 16 amino acids. TCRdb's copy holds only in-frame clones and misses some; the assay was immunoSEQ multiplex PCR. The table lists 100,000 to 150,000 clones, around 86% of them singletons. The genes are TRBV5-4 and TRBJ1-1; the D gene is possibly TRBD1 (5 bases). Sample: PBMCs. The sequence came from a woman between 18 and 30 years old in good health and CMV-seronegative. The CDR3 loop is CASSLFGGDLGAEAFF. The CDR3 region has the DNA TGTGCCAGCAGCTTGTTTGGGGGGGACCTTGGGGCTGAAGCTTTCTTT.